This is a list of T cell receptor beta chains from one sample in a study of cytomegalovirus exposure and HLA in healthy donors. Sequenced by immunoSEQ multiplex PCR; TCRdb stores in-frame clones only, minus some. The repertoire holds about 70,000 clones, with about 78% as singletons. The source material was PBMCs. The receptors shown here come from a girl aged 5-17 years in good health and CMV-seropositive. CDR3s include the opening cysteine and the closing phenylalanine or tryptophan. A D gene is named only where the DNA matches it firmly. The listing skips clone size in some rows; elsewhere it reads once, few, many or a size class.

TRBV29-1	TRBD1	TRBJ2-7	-	CSVGQTSYEQYF	TGCAGCGTGGGACAGACTTCCTACGAGCAGTACTTC
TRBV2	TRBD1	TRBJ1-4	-	CASSEARDRGYTNEKLFF	TGTGCCAGCAGTGAAGCGCGAGACAGGGGCTATACTAATGAAAAACTGTTTTTT
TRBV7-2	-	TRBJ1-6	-	CASSLARGGNKFHF	TGTGCCAGCAGCTTAGCGAGGGGGGGGAATAAATTCCACTTT
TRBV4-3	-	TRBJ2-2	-	CASSQDGFRTETNTGELFF	TGCGCCAGCAGCCAAGATGGCTTCCGGACAGAAACGAACACCGGGGAGCTGTTTTTT
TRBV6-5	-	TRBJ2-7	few	CASSYSPTGLSYEQYF	TGTGCCAGCAGTTACTCGCCGACAGGCCTTTCCTACGAGCAGTACTTC
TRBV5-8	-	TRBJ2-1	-	CASSLGPDAEQFF	TGTGCCAGCAGCCTTGGGCCCGACGCTGAGCAGTTCTTC
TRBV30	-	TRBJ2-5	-	CAWREGGGKETQYF	TGTGCCTGGAGGGAGGGCGGGGGCAAAGAGACCCAGTACTTC
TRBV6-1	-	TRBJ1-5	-	CASSDIPIQPQHF	TGTGCCAGCAGTGATATCCCTATCCAGCCCCAGCATTTT
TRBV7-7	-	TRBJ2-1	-	CASSPSGGLYNEQFF	TGTGCCAGCAGCCCATCGGGGGGCCTTTACAATGAGCAGTTCTTC
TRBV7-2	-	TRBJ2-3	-	CASSLESGTTDTQYF	TGTGCCAGCAGCTTAGAGAGCGGGACAACAGATACGCAGTATTTT
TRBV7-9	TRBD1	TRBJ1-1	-	CASSLTGEIAEAFF	TGTGCCAGCAGCCTCACAGGGGAAATCGCTGAAGCTTTCTTT
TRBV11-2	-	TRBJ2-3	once	CASSPSHTQYF	TGTGCCAGCAGCCCGTCCCATACGCAGTATTTT
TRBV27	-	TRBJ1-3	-	CASSPGTYGNTIYF	TGTGCCAGCAGTCCCGGGACTTATGGAAACACCATATATTTT
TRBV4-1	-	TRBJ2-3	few	CASSQAGLRASDTQYF	TGCGCCAGCAGCCAAGCCGGACTGCGCGCCTCAGATACGCAGTATTTT
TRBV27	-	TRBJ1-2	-	CASSSYEGVGYTF	TGTGCCAGCAGTTCCTACGAGGGCGTTGGCTACACCTTC
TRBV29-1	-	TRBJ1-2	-	CSVIGGAEGYTF	TGCAGCGTTATTGGTGGGGCTGAGGGCTACACCTTC
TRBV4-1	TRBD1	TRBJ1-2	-	CASSHGTVEGYTF	TGCGCCAGCAGCCACGGGACAGTGGAAGGCTACACCTTC
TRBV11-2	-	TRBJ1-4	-	CASSLDRRAEKLFF	TGTGCCAGCAGCTTAGACAGGCGGGCTGAAAAACTGTTTTTT
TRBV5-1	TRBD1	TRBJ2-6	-	CASNPRTGTGANVLTF	TGCGCCAGCAACCCGAGGACAGGGACTGGGGCCAACGTCCTGACTTTC
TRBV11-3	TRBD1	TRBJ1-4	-	CASSLDRRDSSPEVGF	TGTGCCAGCAGCTTAGATCGGCGGGACAGTAGCCCCGAAGTAGGATTT
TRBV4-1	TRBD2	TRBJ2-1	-	CASSPRSGGYNEQFF	TGCGCCAGCAGCCCCCGCAGCGGGGGATACAATGAGCAGTTCTTC
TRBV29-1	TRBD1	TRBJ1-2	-	CSVQQGVHYGYTF	TGCAGCGTTCAGCAGGGGGTCCACTATGGCTACACCTTC